Following are 28 T cell receptor beta chains from one sample sequenced in a study of blood T cell repertoires in COVID-19. Produced via immunoSEQ multiplex PCR; TCRdb's table is partial and in-frame only. The sample lists more than 50,000 clones; about 70% were seen once. The sample comprised peripheral blood. The receptor set was obtained from a woman of 80 years or more with acute or convalescent COVID-19.

The CDR3: CASSLGTGGNEQFF. In nucleotides, the CDR3 is TGCGCCAGCAGCTTGGGGACAGGGGGCAATGAGCAGTTCTTC. The gene calls are TRBV5-1 and TRBJ2-1; TRBD1 matches at 10 bases. J lost 6 bases, V lost 0 bases, and 0 bases had no gene match. The CDR3 is 14 residues long. Germline V gives CDR1 SGHRS, CDR2 YFSETQ.

The gene calls are TRBV2 and TRBJ1-1; the D is unclear. V dropped 4 bases and J dropped 8 bases, with 11 bases sitting between them. The CDR3 runs to 12 residues. The V gene's germline CDR1 is SNHLY and CDR2 FYNNEI. CDR3 DNA: TGTGCCAGCAGTGGACCGCCGGAGGAAGCTTTCTTT. It yields the protein CASSGPPEEAFF.

V is TRBV9 and J is TRBJ2-3; TRBD1 aligns across 7 bases. This CDR3 has 18 residues. Germline V CDR1 and CDR2: SGDLS, YYNGEE. Losses at the gene ends were 3 bases for V and 0 bases for J; bases not matched to a gene: 13. CDR3 sequence (DNA): TGTGCCAGCAGCGCCACCATATCCAGGGGGAGAAGCACAGATACGCAGTATTTT. Residues: CASSATISRGRSTDTQYF.

The chain joins TRBV19 to TRBJ1-1, with a weak D call TRBD1 (5 bases). CDR3 length: 16 amino acids. V was clipped by 5 bases and J by 1 base, with 17 bases between them. Germline CDR1 and CDR2: LNHDA and SQIVND (reference sequence). The CDR3 DNA reads as TGTGCCAGTAGTCCGCGGACACGGACGACGAACACTGAAGCTTTCTTT. Amino acid sequence: CASSPRTRTTNTEAFF.

This sequence joins TRBV4-2 and TRBJ2-1; 13 bases map to TRBD2. CDR1 is LGHNA and CDR2 is YNFKEQ in the germline V gene. V trimming: 1 base; J trimming: 8 bases; junction bases outside the gene matches: 8. The CDR3 is made up of 17 amino acids. The CDR3 loop reads CASSQGGGTSGIYEQFF. CDR3 sequence (DNA): TGTGCCAGCAGCCAAGGTGGCGGGACTAGCGGGATTTATGAGCAGTTCTTC.

CDR3 sequence (DNA): TGTGCCAGCTCAACCCCCGGGACACCCATGGGCTATGGCTACACCTTC. Its translation: CASSTPGTPMGYGYTF. The chain combines TRBV18 with TRBJ1-2; weak D call: TRBD1 (6 bases). Germline V gene data show CDR1 as KGHSH and CDR2 as LQKENI. This CDR3 comprises 16 residues. The V end lost 5 bases, the J end lost 4 bases, and 20 bases lay between the germline ends.

This chain connects TRBV6-5 to TRBJ2-5; tentatively, D is TRBD2 (6 bases). V was shortened by 6 bases and J by 1 base, with 15 bases between the two germline ends. From germline, CDR1 is MNHEY and CDR2 SVGAGI. The length of the CDR3 is 15 residues. CDR3 residues: CASSYLTSSQETQYF. CDR3 nucleotides: TGTGCCAGCAGCTATTTGACTAGTTCCCAAGAGACCCAGTACTTC.

The rearrangement uses TRBV9 and TRBJ2-1; D is uncertain. The germline gives CDR1 SGDLS, CDR2 YYNGEE. This CDR3 has 16 residues. The V and J ends lost 1 base and 1 base respectively, with 12 bases between them. CDR3: CASSVQANPSYNEQFF. Here the CDR3 DNA reads TGTGCCAGCAGCGTACAGGCGAATCCTTCCTACAATGAGCAGTTCTTC.

This chain links TRBV18 with TRBJ1-1; TRBD1 matches 7 bases. Germline-derived CDR1 and CDR2 are KGHSH and LQKENI. This CDR3 has 12 amino acids. Trimming cost V 5 bases and J 13 bases; bases outside gene matches: 10. In nucleotides, the CDR3 is TGTGCCAGCTCAACAGACAGGGCATTGGTTTTCTTT. Its translation: CASSTDRALVFF. Based on the CDR3 plus reference TRBV18 and TRBJ1-1, the full variable domain is NAGVMQNPRHLVRRRGQEARLRCSPMKGHSHVYWYRQLPEEGLKFMVYLQKENIIDESGMPKERFSAEFPKEGPSILRIQQVVRGDSAAYFCASSTDRALVFFGQGTRLTVV.

The chain recombines TRBV10-3 with TRBJ2-1; 11 positions match TRBD1. The CDR3 has 16 residues. Germline V gene data show CDR1 as ENHRY and CDR2 as SYGVKD. Trimming at V came to 7 bases and at J to 4 bases, leaving 9 bases not matched to a gene. This chain's CDR3 is CAIKGPGQGGYNEQFF. Written as DNA, the CDR3 is TGTGCCATCAAAGGCCCGGGACAGGGGGGATACAATGAGCAGTTCTTC.

The CDR3 coding sequence is TGTGCCATCCGAACCGGGACTAGCGGGCAAGAGACCCAGTACTTC. Amino acid sequence: CAIRTGTSGQETQYF. The chain uses TRBV10-3 and TRBJ2-5, with 12 bases fitting TRBD2. Germline V gene data show CDR1 as ENHRY and CDR2 as SYGVKD. J was trimmed by 2 bases and V by 8 bases; bases with no gene match: 6. The CDR3 consists of 15 residues.

The table lists this clone with a few counts. V is TRBV27 and J is TRBJ2-1, with 8 bases identical to TRBD1. The CDR3 has 15 amino acids. Germline CDR1 and CDR2: MNHEY and SMNVEV (reference sequence). V lost 5 bases, J lost 6 bases, and 9 bases stayed unmatched. The CDR3 region has the DNA TGTGCCAGCAGTCCCGGACAGGGACGGCGCAATGAGCAGTTCTTC. This gives the protein CASSPGQGRRNEQFF.

J is TRBJ1-5 and V is TRBV30, with 7 bases fitting TRBD1. V trimming: 4 bases; J trimming: 6 bases; junction bases outside the gene matches: 12. The CDR3 has 15 residues. Germline-derived CDR1 and CDR2 are GTSNPN and SVGIG (reference sequence). CDR3 nucleotide sequence: TGTGCCTGGATGGGGATGAGGGGGCGCGGTCAGCCCCAGCATTTT. Translating it yields CAWMGMRGRGQPQHF.

This chain joins TRBV6-2 or TRBV6-3 and TRBJ1-5; TRBD1 agrees at 7 bases. The V and J ends lost 4 bases and 6 bases, in that order; junction bases with no gene match: 6. CDR3 length equals 14 residues. Germline CDR1 and CDR2: MNHEY and SVGEGT. CDR3 sequence: CASSWTTGRQPQHF. CDR3 nucleotide sequence: TGTGCCAGCAGTTGGACGACAGGGCGTCAGCCCCAGCATTTT.

The rearrangement links TRBV5-1 to TRBJ2-5, with 7 bases identical to TRBD1. This CDR3 comprises 19 residues. Germline V gene data show CDR1 as SGHRS and CDR2 as YFSETQ. Unmatched junction bases numbered 23, after V lost 6 bases and J lost 3 bases. CDR3 sequence reads: CASTTLLPGQRLAKETQYF. The CDR3 DNA is TGCGCCAGCACCACCCTCCTCCCGGGACAGAGGTTGGCGAAAGAGACCCAGTACTTC.

This chain links TRBV7-2 with TRBJ2-2, with TRBD1 identical over 9 bases. Trimming cost V 0 bases and J 5 bases; bases outside gene matches: 4. The CDR3 contains 16 residues. The germline CDR1 and CDR2 sequences are SGHTA and FQGNSA. The CDR3 loop reads CASSLAGTGRTGELFF. The CDR3 coding sequence is TGTGCCAGCAGCTTAGCCGGGACAGGGCGAACCGGGGAGCTGTTTTTT.

This rearrangement joins TRBV3-1 (or the pseudogene TRBV3-2) to TRBJ1-2; 7 nucleotides agree with TRBD1. CDR3 size: 14 residues. In germline, CDR1 is LGHDT, CDR2 YNNKEL (reference sequence). V was clipped by 4 bases and J by 4 bases; unmatched bases: 6. The CDR3 DNA is TGTGCCAGCAGCCCCGCGACAGGGACCTATGGCTACACCTTC. Amino acids: CASSPATGTYGYTF.

The chain couples TRBV5-1 to TRBJ2-3; D remains unclear. The CDR3 loop spans 11 amino acids. V lost 2 bases, J lost 7 bases, and 5 bases lay in between. The V gene's germline CDR1 is SGHRS and CDR2 YFSETQ. This CDR3 reads CASSFQNTQYF. For the CDR3, the DNA is TGCGCCAGCAGCTTTCAAAATACGCAGTATTTT.

This clone was seen once. Other DNA sequences in this specimen translate into the identical CDR3. This chain joins TRBV18 and TRBJ2-1; TRBD2 matches 11 bases. The V gene's germline CDR1 is KGHSH and CDR2 LQKENI. The junction had 3 bases not matched to a gene; V was cut back by 2 bases and J by 6 bases. The CDR3 runs 15 residues. The CDR3, as DNA: TGTGCCAGCTCACCAGGGCTAGCGGGAGGCAATGAGCAGTTCTTC. This sequence encodes CASSPGLAGGNEQFF.

The chain joins TRBV3-1 (or the pseudogene TRBV3-2) to TRBJ1-2, with D possibly matching TRBD1 (6 bases). The CDR3 spans 15 residues. CDR1 LGHDT and CDR2 YNNKEL come from the germline V gene (reference sequence). V shed 7 bases and J shed 2 bases, with 17 bases lying between them. The CDR3 DNA reads as TGTGCCAGCACCCTTTCGGGGGGCCGGAACTATGGCTACACCTTC. Translation: CASTLSGGRNYGYTF.

The chain combines TRBV5-1 with TRBJ1-2; possibly TRBD1 for D (5 bases). The CDR3 spans 13 residues. The V and J ends lost 1 base and 8 bases respectively, with 12 bases between them. The V gene's germline CDR1 is SGHRS and CDR2 YFSETQ. CDR3 bases: TGCGCCAGCAGCTTGTCGCAGGGTGACGGCTACACCTTC. Its protein product is CASSLSQGDGYTF.

The V call is TRBV12-5, the J call TRBJ1-3; TRBD1 matches 11 bases. The CDR3 has 15 amino acids. Germline CDR1 LGHNT, CDR2 FRNRAP. After removal of 7 bases from V and 2 bases from J, the junction contained 4 bases not matched to a gene. DNA of the CDR3: TGTGCTAGTGCCACGGGACAGGGGGCTGGAAACACCATATATTTT. Its protein product is CASATGQGAGNTIYF.

V and J are TRBV19 and TRBJ2-5, with D tentatively TRBD1 (6 bases). The CDR3 length is 17 residues. Germline V gene data show CDR1 as LNHDA and CDR2 as SQIVND (reference sequence). V lost 3 bases and J lost 1, with 18 bases in between. CDR3 sequence: CASSISQGFLGQETQYF. Written as DNA, the CDR3 is TGTGCCAGTAGTATTTCCCAGGGGTTTTTGGGCCAAGAGACCCAGTACTTC.

The chain links TRBV20-1 to TRBJ2-2, with D possibly TRBD1 on 6 matching bases. This CDR3 contains 11 residues. V was cut by 3 bases and J by 8 bases, with 7 bases left in between. The germline V gene encodes CDR1 DFQATT and CDR2 SNEGSKA (reference sequence). CDR3 DNA: TGCAGTGCTAGCAGGGGTGGGGAGCTGTTTTTT. It encodes CSASRGGELFF.

The chain uses TRBV4-3 and TRBJ2-3, with 7 positions matching TRBD1. The CDR3 is 17 amino acids. In germline, CDR1 is LGHNA, CDR2 YSLEER. J lost 4 bases, V lost 0 bases, and 10 bases had no gene match. This chain's CDR3 is CASSQDWGYGQADTQYF. In DNA, the CDR3 is TGCGCCAGCAGCCAAGATTGGGGATATGGACAGGCAGATACGCAGTATTTT.

This chain links TRBV5-1 with TRBJ2-2; D possibly corresponds to TRBD2 (5 bases). The V gene's germline CDR1 is SGHRS and CDR2 YFSETQ. V was cut by 4 bases and J by 6 bases, with 10 bases left in between. This CDR3 has 13 amino acids. The CDR3 DNA is TGCGCCAGCAGCAACGCGGGCTCCGGGGAGCTGTTTTTT. Its translation: CASSNAGSGELFF.

The gene calls are TRBV18 and TRBJ1-2, with a possible D match to TRBD1 (5 bases). Germline assignment: CDR1 KGHSH and CDR2 LQKENI. CDR3 size: 15 residues. Trimming removed 5 bases at V and 6 bases at J, with 19 bases between. Written as DNA, the CDR3 is TGTGCCAGCTCAACTTTGGGCAGGGCCCGGGATGGCTACACCTTC. Residues: CASSTLGRARDGYTF.

The rearrangement links TRBV28 to TRBJ2-1; 11 nucleotides line up with TRBD1. The germline CDR1 and CDR2 sequences are MDHEN and SYDVKM. The CDR3 totals 16 residues. V gave up 5 bases and J gave up 2 bases; unmatched junction bases: 5. This chain's CDR3 is CASSGQGAPTYNEQFF. CDR3 sequence (DNA): TGTGCCAGCAGTGGACAGGGGGCACCTACCTACAATGAGCAGTTCTTC.